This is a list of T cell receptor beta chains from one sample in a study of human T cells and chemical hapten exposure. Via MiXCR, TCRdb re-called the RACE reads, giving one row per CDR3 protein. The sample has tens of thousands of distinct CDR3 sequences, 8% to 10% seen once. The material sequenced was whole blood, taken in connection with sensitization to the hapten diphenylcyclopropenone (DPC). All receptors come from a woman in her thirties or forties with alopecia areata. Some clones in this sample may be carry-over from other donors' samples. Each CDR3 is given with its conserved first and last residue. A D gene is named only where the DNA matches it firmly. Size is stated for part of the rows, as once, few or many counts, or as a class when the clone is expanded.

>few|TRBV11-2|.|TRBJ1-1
CASSLEERMNTEAFF
TGTGCCAGCAGCTTAGAAGAACGGATGAACACTGAAGCTTTCTTT
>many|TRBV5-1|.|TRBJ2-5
CASREEYHPGAQYF
TGCGCCAGCAGGGAGGAGTACCACCCGGGGGCCCAGTACTTC
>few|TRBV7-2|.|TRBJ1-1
CASSLVVSGEAFF
TGTGCCAGCAGCTTAGTTGTTAGCGGGGAAGCTTTCTTT
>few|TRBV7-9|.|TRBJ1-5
CASSRAGGARQPQHF
TGTGCCAGCAGCAGGGCCGGTGGGGCAAGGCAGCCCCAGCATTTT
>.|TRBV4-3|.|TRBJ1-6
CASSQFQGQDSPLHF
TGCGCCAGCAGCCAATTCCAGGGGCAGGATTCACCCCTCCACTTT
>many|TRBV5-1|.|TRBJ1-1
CASSESWGGEAFF
TGCGCCAGCAGCGAGTCCTGGGGGGGTGAAGCTTTCTTT
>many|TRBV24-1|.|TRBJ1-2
CATSDTDSLNGYTF
TGTGCCACCAGTGATACGGACAGCCTGAATGGCTACACCTTC
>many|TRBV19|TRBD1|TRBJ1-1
CASSIISRGDTEAFF
TGTGCCAGTAGTATAATCTCCAGGGGGGACACTGAAGCTTTCTTT
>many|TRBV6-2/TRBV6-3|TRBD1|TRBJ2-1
CASSRNRGYNEQFF
TGTGCCAGCAGTCGGAACAGGGGTTACAATGAGCAGTTCTTC
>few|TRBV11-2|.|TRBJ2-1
CASSLHLIQVSYNEQFF
TGTGCCAGCAGCTTACACTTGATACAGGTCTCCTACAATGAGCAGTTCTTC
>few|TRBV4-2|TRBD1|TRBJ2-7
CASSQPGQPSYEQYF
TGTGCCAGCAGCCAGCCGGGACAGCCATCCTACGAGCAGTACTTC
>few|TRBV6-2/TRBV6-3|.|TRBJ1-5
CASSLTVSNQPQHF
TGTGCCAGCAGTTTGACAGTTAGCAATCAGCCCCAGCATTTT
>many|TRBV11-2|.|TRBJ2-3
CASSRGTVTYTQYF
TGTGCCAGCAGCCGAGGGACCGTTACGTATACGCAGTATTTT
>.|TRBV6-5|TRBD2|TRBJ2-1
CASSRGTSGNNEQFF
TGTGCCAGCAGTAGGGGGACTAGCGGGAACAATGAGCAGTTCTTC
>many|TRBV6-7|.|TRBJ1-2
CASSYEANYGYTF
TGTGCCAGCAGTTACGAGGCAAACTATGGCTACACCTTC
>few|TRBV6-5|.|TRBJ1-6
CASGIKAPLHF
TGTGCCAGCGGAATCAAGGCACCCCTCCACTTT
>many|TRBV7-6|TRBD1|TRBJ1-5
CASSPYTGGNQPQHF
TGTGCCAGCAGCCCCTACACAGGGGGTAATCAGCCCCAGCATTTT
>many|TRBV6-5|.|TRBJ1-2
CASSLRQGIYGYTF
TGTGCCAGCAGTTTGAGGCAGGGAATCTATGGCTACACCTTC
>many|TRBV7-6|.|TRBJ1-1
CASSPSEGHTEAFF
TGTGCCAGCAGCCCATCAGAGGGTCACACTGAAGCTTTCTTT
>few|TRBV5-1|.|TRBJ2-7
CASSLTPGSSYEQYF
TGCGCCAGCAGCCTTACCCCCGGGAGCTCCTACGAGCAGTACTTC
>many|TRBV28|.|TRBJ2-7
CASSLGGGSYEQYF
TGTGCCAGCAGTTTGGGAGGAGGGTCCTACGAGCAGTACTTC
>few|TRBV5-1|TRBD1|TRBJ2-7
CASSPGTGDAIGQYF
TGCGCCAGCAGTCCCGGGACAGGCGATGCTATTGGGCAGTACTTC
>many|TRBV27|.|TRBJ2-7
CASSAFSSGAQYF
TGTGCCAGCAGTGCCTTTTCTTCCGGGGCGCAGTACTTC
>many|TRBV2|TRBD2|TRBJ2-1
CASSLSGGLNNEQFF
TGTGCCAGCAGCCTGAGCGGGGGACTTAACAATGAGCAGTTCTTC
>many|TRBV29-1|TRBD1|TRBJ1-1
CSVARGRGTEAFF
TGCAGCGTTGCCAGGGGGCGGGGGACTGAAGCTTTCTTT
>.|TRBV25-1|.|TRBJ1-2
CASSETGSSHGYTF
TGTGCCAGCAGTGAAACGGGGAGCTCGCATGGCTACACCTTC
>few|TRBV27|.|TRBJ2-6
CASSTRQGTNPSSGANVLTF
TGTGCCAGCAGTACCCGACAGGGGACTAACCCTTCCTCTGGGGCCAACGTCCTGACTTTC
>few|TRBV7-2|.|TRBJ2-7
CASSPGWVWEQYF
TGTGCCAGCAGCCCGGGGTGGGTTTGGGAGCAGTACTTC
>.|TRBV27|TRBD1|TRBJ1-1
CASSYTGGTTEAFF
TGTGCCAGCAGTTATACAGGGGGGACCACTGAAGCTTTCTTT
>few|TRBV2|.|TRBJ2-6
CASSVLTGANVLTF
TGTGCCAGCAGTGTCCTAACTGGGGCCAACGTCCTGACTTTC
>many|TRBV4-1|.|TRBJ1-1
CASSQEWYPENTEAFF
TGCGCCAGCAGCCAAGAATGGTACCCTGAGAACACTGAAGCTTTCTTT
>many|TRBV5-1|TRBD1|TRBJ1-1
CASSLLTGGTEAFF
TGCGCCAGCAGCTTACTGACAGGGGGTACTGAAGCTTTCTTT
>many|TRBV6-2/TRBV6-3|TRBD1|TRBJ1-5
CASSYRTFTGDNSNQPQHF
TGTGCCAGCAGTTACAGGACCTTTACAGGGGACAATAGCAATCAGCCCCAGCATTTT
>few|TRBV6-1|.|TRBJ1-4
CASSAFEGRTDEKLFF
TGTGCCAGCAGCGCTTTTGAAGGCCGGACAGATGAAAAACTGTTTTTT
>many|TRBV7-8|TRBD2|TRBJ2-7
CASSSPGTTSYEQYF
TGTGCCAGCAGCTCGCCCGGGACTACCTCCTACGAGCAGTACTTC
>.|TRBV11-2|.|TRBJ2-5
CASSSQPGRAETQYF
TGTGCCAGCAGCTCCCAGCCGGGCCGCGCAGAGACCCAGTACTTC